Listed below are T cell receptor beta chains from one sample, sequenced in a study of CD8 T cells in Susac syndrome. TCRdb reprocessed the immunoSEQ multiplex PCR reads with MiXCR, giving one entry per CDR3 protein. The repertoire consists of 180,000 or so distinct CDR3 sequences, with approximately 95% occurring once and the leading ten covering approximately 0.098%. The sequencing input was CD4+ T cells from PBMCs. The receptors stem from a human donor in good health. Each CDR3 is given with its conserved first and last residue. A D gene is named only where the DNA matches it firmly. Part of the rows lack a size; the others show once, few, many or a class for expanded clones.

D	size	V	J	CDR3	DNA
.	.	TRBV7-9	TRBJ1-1	CASSITGVSTEAFF	TGTGCCAGCAGTATTACCGGGGTTTCCACTGAAGCTTTCTTT
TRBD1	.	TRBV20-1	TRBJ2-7	CSATRDRGLHEQYF	TGCAGTGCAACTAGGGACAGGGGGCTACACGAGCAGTACTTC
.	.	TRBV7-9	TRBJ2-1	CASSRLDSGRWEQFF	TGTGCCAGCAGCCGCCTTGATTCAGGGAGGTGGGAGCAGTTCTTC
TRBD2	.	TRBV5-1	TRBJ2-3	CASSREEGTDTQYF	TGCGCCAGCAGCCGGGAGGAAGGGACAGATACGCAGTATTTT
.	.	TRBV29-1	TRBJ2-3	CSVEEYRADTQYF	TGCAGCGTTGAAGAATACAGGGCAGATACGCAGTATTTT
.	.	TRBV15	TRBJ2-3	CATSREARITDTQYF	TGTGCCACCAGCAGAGAGGCTAGAATCACAGATACGCAGTATTTT
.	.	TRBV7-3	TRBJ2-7	CASRWDAGSYEQYF	TGTGCCAGCAGGTGGGACGCGGGAAGCTACGAGCAGTACTTC
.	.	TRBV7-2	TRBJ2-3	CASSLEAGNTDTQYF	TGTGCCAGCAGCTTAGAGGCGGGAAACACAGATACGCAGTATTTT
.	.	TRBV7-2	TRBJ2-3	CASSSQISTDTQYF	TGTGCCAGCAGCTCCCAGATAAGCACAGATACGCAGTATTTT
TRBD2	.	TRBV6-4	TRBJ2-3	CASSRTGLAGNTQYF	TGTGCCAGCAGCCGAACGGGACTAGCGGGAAATACGCAGTATTTT
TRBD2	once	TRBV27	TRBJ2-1	CASSSRRTSGRRYNEQFF	TGTGCCAGCAGTTCCAGACGGACTAGCGGGAGAAGGTACAATGAGCAGTTCTTC
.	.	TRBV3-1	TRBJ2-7	CASSQEQWYEQYF	TGTGCCAGCAGCCAAGAACAATGGTACGAGCAGTACTTC